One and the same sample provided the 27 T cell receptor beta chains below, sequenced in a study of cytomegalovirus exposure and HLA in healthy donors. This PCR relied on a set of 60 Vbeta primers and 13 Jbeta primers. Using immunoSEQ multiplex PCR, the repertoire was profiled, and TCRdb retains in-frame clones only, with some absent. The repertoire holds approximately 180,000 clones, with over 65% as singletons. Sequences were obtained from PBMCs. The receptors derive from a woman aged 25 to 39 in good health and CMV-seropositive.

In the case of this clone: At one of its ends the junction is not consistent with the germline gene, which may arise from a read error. The CDR3 spells CASSSAPGLLLF. The CDR3, as DNA: TGTGCCAGCAGTTCCGCCCCGGGACTTCTCCTATTC. V and J are TRBV6-5 and TRBJ1-2, with TRBD1 as a possible D gene (5 bases). Germline values: CDR1 MNHEY, CDR2 SVGAGI. The CDR3 runs 12 residues.

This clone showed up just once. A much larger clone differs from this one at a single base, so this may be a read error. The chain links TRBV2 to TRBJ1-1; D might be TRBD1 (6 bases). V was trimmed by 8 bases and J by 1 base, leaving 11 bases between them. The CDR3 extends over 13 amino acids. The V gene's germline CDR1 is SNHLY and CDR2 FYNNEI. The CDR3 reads CASRPGENTEAFF. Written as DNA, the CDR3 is TGTGCCAGCCGGCCAGGGGAGAACACTGAAGCTTTCTTT.

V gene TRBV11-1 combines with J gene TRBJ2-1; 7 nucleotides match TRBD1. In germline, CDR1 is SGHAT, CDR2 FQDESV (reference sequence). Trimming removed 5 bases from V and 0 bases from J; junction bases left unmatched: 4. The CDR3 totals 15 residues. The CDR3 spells CASSENRGSYNEQFF. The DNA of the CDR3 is TGTGCCAGCAGCGAAAACAGGGGCTCCTACAATGAGCAGTTCTTC.

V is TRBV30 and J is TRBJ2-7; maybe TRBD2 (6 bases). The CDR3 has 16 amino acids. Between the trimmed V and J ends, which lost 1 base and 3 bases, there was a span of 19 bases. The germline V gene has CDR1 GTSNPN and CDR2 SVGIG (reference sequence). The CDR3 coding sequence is TGTGCCTGGAGTGGGACTAACCTCCCGAAGCTCTACGAGCAGTACTTC. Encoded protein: CAWSGTNLPKLYEQYF.

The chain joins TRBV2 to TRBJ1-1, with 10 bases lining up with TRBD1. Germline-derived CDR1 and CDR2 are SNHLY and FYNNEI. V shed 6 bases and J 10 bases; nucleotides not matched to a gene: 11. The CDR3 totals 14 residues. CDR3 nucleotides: TGTGCCAGCAGCCGACAGGGGGCTATAGGTGGAGCTTTCTTT. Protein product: CASSRQGAIGGAFF.

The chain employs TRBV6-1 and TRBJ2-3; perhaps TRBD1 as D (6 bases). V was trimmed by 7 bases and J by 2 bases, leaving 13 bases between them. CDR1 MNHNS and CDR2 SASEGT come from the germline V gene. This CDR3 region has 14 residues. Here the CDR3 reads CASTRPGDTDTQYF. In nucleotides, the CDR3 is TGTGCCAGCACCCGGCCAGGGGACACAGATACGCAGTATTTT.

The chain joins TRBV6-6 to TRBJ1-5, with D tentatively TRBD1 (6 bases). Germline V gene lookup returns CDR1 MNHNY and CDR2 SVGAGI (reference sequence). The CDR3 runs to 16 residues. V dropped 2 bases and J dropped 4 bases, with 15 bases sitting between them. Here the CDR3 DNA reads TGTGCCAGCAGTTACACCCTGACAGGCTGGAATCAGCCCCAGCATTTT. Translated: CASSYTLTGWNQPQHF.

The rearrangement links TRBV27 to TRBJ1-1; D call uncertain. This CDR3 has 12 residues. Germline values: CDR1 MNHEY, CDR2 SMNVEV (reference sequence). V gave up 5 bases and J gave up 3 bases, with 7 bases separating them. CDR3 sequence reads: CASSTGDTEAFF. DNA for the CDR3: TGTGCCAGCAGTACCGGGGACACTGAAGCTTTCTTT.

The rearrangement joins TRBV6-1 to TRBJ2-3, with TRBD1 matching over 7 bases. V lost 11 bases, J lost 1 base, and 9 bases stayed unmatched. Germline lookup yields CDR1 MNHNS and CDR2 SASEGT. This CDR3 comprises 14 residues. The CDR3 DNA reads TGTGCCGTAGAGGGGGCGAGGGGCACAGATACGCAGTATTTT. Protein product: CAVEGARGTDTQYF.

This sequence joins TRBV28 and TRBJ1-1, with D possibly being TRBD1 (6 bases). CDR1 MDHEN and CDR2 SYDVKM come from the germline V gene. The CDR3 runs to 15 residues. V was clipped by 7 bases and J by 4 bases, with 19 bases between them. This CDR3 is CASMKQQGLGTEAFF. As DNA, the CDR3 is TGTGCCAGCATGAAGCAACAGGGCTTGGGCACTGAAGCTTTCTTT.

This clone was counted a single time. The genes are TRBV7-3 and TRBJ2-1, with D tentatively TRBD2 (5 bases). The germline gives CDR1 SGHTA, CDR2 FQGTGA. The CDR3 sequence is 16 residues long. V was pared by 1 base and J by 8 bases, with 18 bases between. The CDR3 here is CASSLKGPRGLDEQFF. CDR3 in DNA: TGTGCCAGCAGCTTAAAAGGGCCCCGAGGGCTGGATGAGCAGTTCTTC.

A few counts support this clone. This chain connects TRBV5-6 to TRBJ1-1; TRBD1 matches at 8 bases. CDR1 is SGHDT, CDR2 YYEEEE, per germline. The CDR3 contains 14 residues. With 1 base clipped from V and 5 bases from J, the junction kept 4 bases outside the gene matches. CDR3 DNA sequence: TGTGCCAGCAGCTTGCGGACAGGGCAAACTGAAGCTTTCTTT. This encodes CASSLRTGQTEAFF.

CDR3 sequence reads: CASSQFGQGATDTQYF. The CDR3 nucleotides are TGCGCCAGCAGCCAGTTCGGACAGGGGGCAACAGATACGCAGTATTTT. The chain is built from TRBV4-1 and TRBJ2-3; 11 bases are a match to TRBD1. The J segment lost 3 bases and the V segment lost 3 bases, leaving 5 bases of the junction unmatched. The CDR3 is 16 amino acids. Germline V gives CDR1 MGHRA, CDR2 YSYEKL.

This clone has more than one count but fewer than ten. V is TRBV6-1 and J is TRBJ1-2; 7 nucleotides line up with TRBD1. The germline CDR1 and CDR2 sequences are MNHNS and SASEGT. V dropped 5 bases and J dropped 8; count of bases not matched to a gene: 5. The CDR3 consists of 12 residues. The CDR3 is CASSYTGEGYTF. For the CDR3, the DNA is TGTGCCAGCAGTTATACAGGGGAAGGCTACACCTTC.

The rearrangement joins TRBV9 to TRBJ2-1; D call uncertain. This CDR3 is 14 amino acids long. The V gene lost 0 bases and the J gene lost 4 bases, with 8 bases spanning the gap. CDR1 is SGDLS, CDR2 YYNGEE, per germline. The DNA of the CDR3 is TGTGCCAGCAGCGTAGAAGACGGGTACAATGAGCAGTTCTTC. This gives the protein CASSVEDGYNEQFF.

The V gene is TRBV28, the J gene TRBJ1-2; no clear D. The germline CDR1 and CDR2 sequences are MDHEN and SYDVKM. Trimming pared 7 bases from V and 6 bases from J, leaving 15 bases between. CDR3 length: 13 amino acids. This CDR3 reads CASTSTRRDGYTF. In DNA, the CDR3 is TGTGCCAGCACCTCCACCAGGAGGGATGGCTACACCTTC.

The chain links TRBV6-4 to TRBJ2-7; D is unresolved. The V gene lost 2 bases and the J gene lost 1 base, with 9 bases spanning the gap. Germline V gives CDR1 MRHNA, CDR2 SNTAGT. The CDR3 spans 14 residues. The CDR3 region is CASSDIERSYEQYF. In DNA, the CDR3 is TGTGCCAGCAGTGACATTGAGAGATCCTACGAGCAGTACTTC.

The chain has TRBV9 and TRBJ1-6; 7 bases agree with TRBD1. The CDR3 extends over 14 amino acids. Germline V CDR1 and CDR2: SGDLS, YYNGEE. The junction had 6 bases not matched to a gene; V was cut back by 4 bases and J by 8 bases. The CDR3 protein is CASSHIDRDSPLHF. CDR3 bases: TGTGCCAGCAGCCACATAGACAGGGATTCACCCCTCCACTTT.

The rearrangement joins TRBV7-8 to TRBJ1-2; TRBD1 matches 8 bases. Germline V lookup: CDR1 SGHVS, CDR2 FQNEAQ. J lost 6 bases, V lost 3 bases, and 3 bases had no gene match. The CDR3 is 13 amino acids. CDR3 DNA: TGTGCCAGCAGCTTTGGACAGGGCGATGGCTACACCTTC. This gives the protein CASSFGQGDGYTF.

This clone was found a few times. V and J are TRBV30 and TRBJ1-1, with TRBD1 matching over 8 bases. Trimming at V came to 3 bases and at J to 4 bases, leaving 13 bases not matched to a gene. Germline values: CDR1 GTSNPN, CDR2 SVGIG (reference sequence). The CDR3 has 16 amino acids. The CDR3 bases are TGTGCCTGGAGAGAATCTCTCAGGGGGCGAGGCACTGAAGCTTTCTTT. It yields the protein CAWRESLRGRGTEAFF. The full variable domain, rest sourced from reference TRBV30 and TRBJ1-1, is SQTIHQWPATLVQPVGSPLSLECTVEGTSNPNLYWYRQAAGRGLQLLFYSVGIGQISSEVPQNLSASRPQDRQFILSSKKLLLSDSGFYLCAWRESLRGRGTEAFFGQGTRLTVV.

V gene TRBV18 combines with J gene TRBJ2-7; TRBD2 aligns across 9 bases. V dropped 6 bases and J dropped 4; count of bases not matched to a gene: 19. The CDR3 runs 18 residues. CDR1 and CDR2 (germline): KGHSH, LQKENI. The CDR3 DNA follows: TGTGCCAGCTCCCACGGGGAGGAGAACGGCGGGAGGGGATACGAGCAGTACTTC. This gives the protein CASSHGEENGGRGYEQYF.

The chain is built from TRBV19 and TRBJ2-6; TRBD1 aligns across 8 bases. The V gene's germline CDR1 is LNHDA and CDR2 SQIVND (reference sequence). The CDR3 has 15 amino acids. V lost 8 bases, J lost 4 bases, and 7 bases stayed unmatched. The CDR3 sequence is CASHQGARGANVLTF. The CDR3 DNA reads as TGTGCCAGTCATCAGGGGGCGAGAGGGGCCAACGTCCTGACTTTC.

The CDR3 DNA follows: TGTGCCACCGGGACAGTTCCCTACGAGCAGTACTTC. Protein sequence: CATGTVPYEQYF. The V call is TRBV6-1, the J call TRBJ2-7; 7 bases fit TRBD1. V trimming: 10 bases; J trimming: 2 bases; junction bases outside the gene matches: 5. This CDR3 spans 12 amino acids. Germline V gene data show CDR1 as MNHNS and CDR2 as SASEGT.

The CDR3 reads CASSLIGTGGSSYNEQFF. CDR3 coding DNA: TGTGCCAGCAGCTTAATTGGGACGGGAGGAAGCTCCTACAATGAGCAGTTCTTC. V is TRBV7-3 and J is TRBJ2-1; 7 positions match TRBD2. CDR1 and CDR2 from the germline V gene are SGHTA and FQGTGA. V dropped 1 base and J dropped 0; count of bases not matched to a gene: 9. This CDR3 has 18 residues. Combining the CDR3 with reference TRBV7-3 and TRBJ2-1 gives the whole variable domain GAGVSQTPSNKVTEKGKYVELRCDPISGHTALYWYRQSLGQGPEFLIYFQGTGAADDSGLPNDRFFAVRPEGSVSTLKIQRTERGDSAVYLCASSLIGTGGSSYNEQFFGPGTRLTVL.

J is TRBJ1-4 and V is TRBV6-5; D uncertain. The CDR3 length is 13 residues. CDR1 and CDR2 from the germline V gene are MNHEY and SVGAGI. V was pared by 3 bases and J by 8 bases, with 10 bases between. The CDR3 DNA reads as TGTGCCAGCAGTTATTCCGAGGGCGAAAAACTGTTTTTT. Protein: CASSYSEGEKLFF.

The CDR3 protein is CASSPPTPGTSGGGNEQYF. In DNA form, the CDR3 reads TGCGCCAGCAGCCCCCCGACACCCGGGACTAGCGGGGGGGGGAACGAGCAGTACTTC. The rearrangement links TRBV23-1 to TRBJ2-7; 16 bases are shared with TRBD2. TRBV23-1 is reported as an ORF; its role is uncertain. The junction had 16 bases not matched to a gene; V was cut back by 6 bases and J by 5 bases. The CDR3 is 19 amino acids.

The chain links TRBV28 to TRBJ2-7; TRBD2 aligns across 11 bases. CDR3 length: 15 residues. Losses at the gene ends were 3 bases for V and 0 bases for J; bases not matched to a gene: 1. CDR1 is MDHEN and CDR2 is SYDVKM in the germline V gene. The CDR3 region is CASSFTSGSSYEQYF. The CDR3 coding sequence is TGTGCCAGCAGTTTTACTAGCGGGAGCTCCTACGAGCAGTACTTC.